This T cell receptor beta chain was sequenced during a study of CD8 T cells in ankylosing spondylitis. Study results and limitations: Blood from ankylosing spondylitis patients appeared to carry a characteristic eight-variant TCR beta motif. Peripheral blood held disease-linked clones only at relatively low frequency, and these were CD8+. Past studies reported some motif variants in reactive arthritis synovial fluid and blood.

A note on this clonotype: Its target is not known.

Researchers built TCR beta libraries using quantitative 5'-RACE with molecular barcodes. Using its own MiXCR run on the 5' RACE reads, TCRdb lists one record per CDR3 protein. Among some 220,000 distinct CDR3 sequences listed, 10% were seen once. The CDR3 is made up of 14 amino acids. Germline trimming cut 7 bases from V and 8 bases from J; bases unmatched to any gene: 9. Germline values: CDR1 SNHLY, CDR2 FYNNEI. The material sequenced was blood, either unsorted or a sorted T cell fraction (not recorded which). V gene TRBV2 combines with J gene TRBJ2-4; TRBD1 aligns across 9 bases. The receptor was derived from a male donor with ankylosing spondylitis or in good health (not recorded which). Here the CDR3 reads CASMGRTGVDIQYF. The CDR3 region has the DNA TGTGCCAGCATGGGGAGGACAGGGGTTGACATTCAGTACTTC.